This passage covers 29 T cell receptor beta chains from one sample sequenced in a study of blood T cell repertoires in COVID-19. Profiling relied on immunoSEQ multiplex PCR, and the TCRdb table lists in-frame clones only, not all of them. The sample comprises 150,000 to 190,000 clones, around 91% of which are singletons, and 15% rests with the top ten. Sample: peripheral blood. Every receptor here comes from a woman in her thirties or forties with acute or convalescent COVID-19.

The genes are TRBV6-5 and TRBJ2-2; the match to TRBD2 covers 9 bases. The CDR3 runs 15 residues. V lost 6 bases and J lost 8; bases outside the gene matches: 10. Germline CDR1 is MNHEY and CDR2 is SVGAGI. The CDR3 region is CASRGLASPGGELFF. CDR3 sequence (DNA): TGTGCCAGCAGGGGACTAGCCTCCCCAGGGGGGGAGCTGTTTTTT.

This clone appeared a few times. Sequence at one end of the junction differs from germline and may be a read error. The chain combines TRBV6-1 with TRBJ2-1; no firm D call. This CDR3 spans 13 amino acids. Germline CDR1 and CDR2: MNHNS and SASEGT. Here the CDR3 reads CASCDRMRDEQFF. The CDR3 DNA follows: TGTGCCAGCTGTGACCGCATGAGAGATGAGCAGTTCTTC.

This rearrangement joins TRBV14 to TRBJ1-6; D gene unclear. The CDR3 consists of 14 residues. Trimming took 1 base from V and 7 from J, leaving 8 bases between them. Germline V CDR1 and CDR2: SGHDN, FVKESK. CDR3 nucleotide sequence: TGTGCCAGCAGCCAAGTTCACAGCAATTCACCCCTCCACTTT. It translates to CASSQVHSNSPLHF.

The chain has TRBV19 and TRBJ1-5; tentative D call: TRBD1 (6 bases). This CDR3 contains 14 residues. In germline, CDR1 is LNHDA, CDR2 SQIVND (reference sequence). With 8 bases removed from V and 3 bases from J, the gap between germline ends came to 14 bases. CDR3 sequence (DNA): TGTGCCAGTTGGGACAAAGGAAACAATCAGCCCCAGCATTTT. This translates into CASWDKGNNQPQHF.

This chain uses TRBV6-2 or TRBV6-3 with TRBJ2-5; maybe TRBD2 (5 bases). The CDR3 runs to 17 residues. CDR1 and CDR2 from the germline V gene are MNHEY and SVGEGT. The germline V and J ends were trimmed by 2 bases and 0 bases, with 16 bases remaining between them. CDR3 DNA: TGTGCCAGCAGTTACACTACTAGGTTAAAGTACCAAGAGACCCAGTACTTC. Its protein product is CASSYTTRLKYQETQYF.

The chain carries TRBV28 and TRBJ2-7; 8 nucleotides line up with TRBD1. This CDR3 contains 15 residues. Germline-derived CDR1 and CDR2 are MDHEN and SYDVKM. Trimming at V came to 7 bases and at J to 0 bases, leaving 8 bases not matched to a gene. The chain's CDR3 is CASTSRGTGSYEQYF. Here the CDR3 DNA reads TGTGCCAGCACCAGCAGGGGGACAGGCTCCTACGAGCAGTACTTC.

This sequence joins TRBV13 and TRBJ2-2; TRBD2 matches 12 bases. V lost 0 bases, J lost 1 base, and 3 bases stayed unmatched. Germline-derived CDR1 and CDR2 are PRHDT and FYEKMQ (reference sequence). The CDR3 totals 18 residues. CDR3 nucleotide sequence: TGTGCCAGCAGCTTAGGTCTAGCGGGAGGGCTGAACACCGGGGAGCTGTTTTTT. This codes for CASSLGLAGGLNTGELFF.

This clone was counted once. The J gene is TRBJ1-1, the V gene TRBV24-1; D call uncertain. CDR3 length: 12 residues. The germline gives CDR1 KGHDR, CDR2 SFDVKD. V was clipped by 2 bases and J by 11 bases, with 11 bases between them. DNA of the CDR3: TGTGCCACCAGTGATTCCGACCAGGTGGCTTTCTTT. It translates to CATSDSDQVAFF.

V usage is TRBV27 and J usage is TRBJ2-3; the match to TRBD2 covers 8 bases. The CDR3 covers 16 residues. Germline V gene sequence: CDR1 MNHEY, CDR2 SMNVEV (reference sequence). V lost 4 bases and J lost 8; bases outside the gene matches: 14. The CDR3 DNA reads as TGTGCCAGCAGTTATCGGGCGGGGGGCCCGATGAGTACGCAGTATTTT. Its translation: CASSYRAGGPMSTQYF.

In its sample, this clone was seen once. The chain uses TRBV7-6 and TRBJ1-2; 8 bases are a match to TRBD1. This CDR3 comprises 15 residues. CDR1 and CDR2 (germline): SGHVS, FNYEAQ. V gave up 5 bases and J gave up 5 bases; unmatched junction bases: 10. CDR3 protein: CASSPNRGKVYGYTF. Here the CDR3 DNA reads TGTGCCAGCAGCCCAAACAGGGGGAAGGTATATGGCTACACCTTC.

The CDR3 DNA follows: TGTGCCAGCTCAAGTAGCGGGAGCTACAATGAGCAGTTCTTC. Its translation: CASSSSGSYNEQFF. The chain couples TRBV18 to TRBJ2-1; 9 nucleotides match TRBD2. CDR3 size: 14 residues. CDR1 KGHSH and CDR2 LQKENI come from the germline V gene. J lost 3 bases, V lost 5 bases, and 2 bases had no gene match.

This clone was observed at least ten times. The chain links TRBV9 to TRBJ1-1; tentative D call: TRBD1 (5 bases). This CDR3 has 13 amino acids. CDR1 and CDR2 (germline): SGDLS, YYNGEE. The V end was cut by 0 bases, the J end by 11 bases, with 14 bases between. The CDR3 sequence is CASSVEQGSEAFF. The CDR3 DNA sequence: TGTGCCAGCAGCGTAGAGCAGGGCTCAGAGGCTTTCTTT.

J is TRBJ1-2 and V is TRBV4-1, with D possibly being TRBD1 (5 bases). This CDR3 has 15 residues. V lost 2 bases and J 7 bases, leaving 17 bases between the germline ends. Germline CDR1 reads MGHRA; CDR2 reads YSYEKL. This chain's CDR3 is CASSQTTGAAIGYTF. The CDR3 DNA reads as TGCGCCAGCAGCCAAACCACAGGCGCGGCGATTGGCTACACCTTC.

The genes are TRBV18 and TRBJ1-5, with D tentatively TRBD1 (5 bases). This CDR3 comprises 14 residues. Between the trimmed V and J ends, which lost 2 bases and 3 bases, there was a span of 8 bases. Germline lookup yields CDR1 KGHSH and CDR2 LQKENI. This CDR3 is CASSPTGLNQPQHF. The CDR3 DNA follows: TGTGCCAGCTCACCAACGGGACTCAATCAGCCCCAGCATTTT. The variable domain in full, with the rest retrieved from reference TRBV18 and TRBJ1-5, is NAGVMQNPRHLVRRRGQEARLRCSPMKGHSHVYWYRQLPEEGLKFMVYLQKENIIDESGMPKERFSAEFPKEGPSILRIQQVVRGDSAAYFCASSPTGLNQPQHFGDGTRLSIL.

The chain employs TRBV5-1 and TRBJ2-2, with a tentative D call TRBD2 (5 bases). This CDR3 contains 15 residues. With 0 bases removed from V and 4 bases from J, the gap between germline ends came to 10 bases. From germline, CDR1 is SGHRS and CDR2 YFSETQ. The CDR3 nucleotides read TGCGCCAGCAGCTTGGCCGTTGCGGGCACCGGGGAGCTGTTTTTT. It codes for CASSLAVAGTGELFF.

This clone was seen ten or more times. The V gene is TRBV6-4, the J gene TRBJ2-2, with 7 bases identical to TRBD2. V was pared by 5 bases and J by 0 bases, with 3 bases of the junction left unmatched. Germline CDR1 MRHNA, CDR2 SNTAGT. This CDR3 has 15 residues. CDR3 in DNA: TGTGCCAGCAGTTTACTAGCGTCGAACACCGGGGAGCTGTTTTTT. Translated, it gives CASSLLASNTGELFF.

The CDR3 loop reads CASSLSLGTSGSGAAKNIQYF. CDR3 sequence (DNA): TGTGCCAGCAGTTTATCCCTCGGGACTAGCGGGAGTGGGGCCGCCAAAAACATTCAGTACTTC. The chain employs TRBV28 and TRBJ2-4; 14 bases align to TRBD2. This CDR3 contains 21 residues. From germline, CDR1 is MDHEN and CDR2 SYDVKM. Trimming removed 1 base from V and 1 base from J; junction bases left unmatched: 12.

The CDR3 DNA reads TGTGCCAGCAGCGTTGGGACAGTAGGCGGGGAGCTGTTTTTT. Protein sequence: CASSVGTVGGELFF. The chain carries TRBV9 and TRBJ2-2; 7 nucleotides agree with TRBD1. This CDR3 spans 14 amino acids. The V gene end was trimmed by 2 bases and the J gene end by 7 bases; junction bases not matched to a gene: 5. The germline V gene encodes CDR1 SGDLS and CDR2 YYNGEE.

This rearrangement joins TRBV27 to TRBJ1-2; TRBD1 agrees at 7 bases. The CDR3 loop spans 15 amino acids. Germline values: CDR1 MNHEY, CDR2 SMNVEV (reference sequence). V was pared by 1 base and J by 1 base, with 3 bases of the junction left unmatched. The CDR3 DNA reads as TGTGCCAGCAGTTTATGGGCAGGGGGTAACTATGGCTACACCTTC. As protein: CASSLWAGGNYGYTF.

The chain carries TRBV4-1 and TRBJ2-7, with a weak D call TRBD1 (5 bases). The germline CDR1 and CDR2 sequences are MGHRA and YSYEKL. The length of the CDR3 is 15 residues. Trimming pared 4 bases from V and 6 bases from J, leaving 19 bases between. The CDR3 loop reads CASSLRTISPSEQYF. In DNA form, the CDR3 reads TGCGCCAGCAGCCTGAGGACAATTTCCCCCTCCGAGCAGTACTTC.

The table lists this clone with a count of one. V gene TRBV5-8 combines with J gene TRBJ2-7; 7 nucleotides match TRBD1. Per germline, CDR1 SGHTS and CDR2 YDEGEE. The trim removed 3 bases at V and 3 bases at J, leaving 3 bases unmatched. The CDR3 loop spans 13 amino acids. The CDR3 loop is CASSSGTVYEQYF. In DNA, the CDR3 is TGTGCCAGCAGCTCTGGGACAGTCTACGAGCAGTACTTC.

For the CDR3, the DNA is TGCGCCAGCAGCCAACTGCCCGGGACAGGGGGCACCGGGGAGCTGTTTTTT. It yields the protein CASSQLPGTGGTGELFF. The chain carries TRBV4-1 and TRBJ2-2; TRBD1 agrees at 11 bases. J lost 4 bases, V lost 2 bases, and 6 bases had no gene match. The length of the CDR3 is 17 residues. Germline V lookup: CDR1 MGHRA, CDR2 YSYEKL.

The genes are TRBV27 and TRBJ2-7, with D unresolved. This CDR3 comprises 12 residues. V was shortened by 4 bases and J by 2 bases, with 6 bases between the two germline ends. CDR1 is MNHEY and CDR2 is SMNVEV in the germline V gene (reference sequence). The DNA for the CDR3 is TGTGCCAGCAGTTCCGACACCTACGAGCAGTACTTC. This gives the protein CASSSDTYEQYF.

CDR3 residues: CASSPRGTEAFF. CDR3 nucleotide sequence: TGCGCCAGCAGCCCAAGGGGGACTGAAGCTTTCTTT. V is TRBV5-1 and J is TRBJ1-1; a weak D match, TRBD1 (6 bases). Germline V CDR1 and CDR2: SGHRS, YFSETQ. The CDR3 is 12 amino acids. Trimming removed 4 bases at V and 5 bases at J, with 9 bases between.

This rearrangement joins TRBV30 to TRBJ1-1; TRBD1 aligns across 10 bases. Germline-derived CDR1 and CDR2 are GTSNPN and SVGIG (reference sequence). V dropped 2 bases and J dropped 5; count of bases not matched to a gene: 8. The CDR3 loop spans 15 amino acids. The CDR3 is CAWSSGTGVFTEAFF. Here the CDR3 DNA reads TGTGCCTGGAGTTCCGGGACAGGGGTATTTACTGAAGCTTTCTTT. Supplemented by reference TRBV30 and TRBJ1-1, the full variable domain reads SQTIHQWPATLVQPVGSPLSLECTVEGTSNPNLYWYRQAAGRGLQLLFYSVGIGQISSEVPQNLSASRPQDRQFILSSKKLLLSDSGFYLCAWSSGTGVFTEAFFGQGTRLTVV.

The chain employs TRBV6-5 and TRBJ2-7, with TRBD2 identical over 7 bases. The CDR3 spans 13 residues. The germline gives CDR1 MNHEY, CDR2 SVGAGI. The trim removed 10 bases at V and 2 bases at J, leaving 8 bases unmatched. The CDR3 sequence is CATREGLTYEQYF. The CDR3 nucleotides are TGTGCCACCAGGGAGGGGTTAACCTACGAGCAGTACTTC.

The chain carries TRBV21-1 and TRBJ2-7; the DNA was not used to check the table's D call, TRBD1. TRBV21-1 represents a pseudogene. The CDR3 consists of 15 residues. The CDR3 coding sequence is TGTGCCAGCAGCAAAGGTGCCAGGTTGGCCTACGAGCAGTACTTC. It specifies CASSKGARLAYEQYF.

The chain has TRBV4-1 and TRBJ1-6; D may be TRBD1 (5 bases). This CDR3 has 15 amino acids. Trimming shortened V by 2 bases and J by 8 bases, and 13 bases separated the two germline ends. Germline assignment: CDR1 MGHRA and CDR2 YSYEKL. The CDR3 loop reads CASSQSQATDSPLHF. CDR3 DNA sequence: TGCGCCAGCAGCCAATCACAGGCGACGGATTCACCCCTCCACTTT.

There are a few counts of this clone. The rearrangement uses TRBV10-3 and TRBJ2-2; the D is unclear. The V gene's germline CDR1 is ENHRY and CDR2 SYGVKD. Trimming left V 8 bases short and J 0 bases short, with 13 bases between. The CDR3 is 15 amino acids. The CDR3 sequence is CAIPGSATNTGELFF. CDR3 bases: TGTGCCATCCCTGGGTCAGCGACGAACACCGGGGAGCTGTTTTTT.